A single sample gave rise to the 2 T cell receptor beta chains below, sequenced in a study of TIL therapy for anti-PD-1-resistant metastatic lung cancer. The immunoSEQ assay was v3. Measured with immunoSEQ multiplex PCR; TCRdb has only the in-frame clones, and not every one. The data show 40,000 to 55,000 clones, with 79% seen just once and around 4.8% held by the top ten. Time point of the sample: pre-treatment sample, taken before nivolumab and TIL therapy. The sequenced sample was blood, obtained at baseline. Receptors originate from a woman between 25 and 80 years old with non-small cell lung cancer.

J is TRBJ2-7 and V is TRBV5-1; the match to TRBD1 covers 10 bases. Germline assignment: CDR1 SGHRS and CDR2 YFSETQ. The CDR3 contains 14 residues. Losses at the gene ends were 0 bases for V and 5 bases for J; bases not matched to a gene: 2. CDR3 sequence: CASSLGDRGHEQYF. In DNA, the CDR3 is TGCGCCAGCAGCTTGGGGGACAGGGGCCACGAGCAGTACTTC.

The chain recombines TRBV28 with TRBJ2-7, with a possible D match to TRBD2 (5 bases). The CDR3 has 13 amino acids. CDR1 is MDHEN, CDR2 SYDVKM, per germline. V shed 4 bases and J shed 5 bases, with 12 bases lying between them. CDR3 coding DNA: TGTGCCAGCAGTTCCCAGGAAGCGGACGAGCAGTACTTC. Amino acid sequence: CASSSQEADEQYF. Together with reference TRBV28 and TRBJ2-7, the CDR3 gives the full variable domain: DVKVTQSSRYLVKRTGEKVFLECVQDMDHENMFWYRQDPGLGLRLIYFSYDVKMKEKGDIPEGYSVSREKKERFSLILESASTNQTSMYLCASSSQEADEQYFGPGTRLTVT.